A selection of T cell receptor beta chains follows, all from one sample in a study of shared clonotypes between healthy human individuals. The repertoire was sequenced with immunoSEQ multiplex PCR; TCRdb's copy has only in-frame clones and lacks some. The sample has fewer than 1.8 million clones; about 98.5% are singletons. The sequencing input was naive CD4+ T cells sorted from blood. Receptors were obtained from a man aged 25-45 years in good health. The CDR3 runs from the conserved cysteine through the conserved F or W. D genes are given only for firm matches. Rows may omit the clone size; those that give it use once, few, many or a size class.

j_call: TRBJ2-3
v_call: TRBV27
clone_size: NA
d_call: TRBD2
cdr3_nt: TGTGCCAGCAGTTCACCAGCGGGGAGCACAGATACGCAGTATTTT
cdr3_aa: CASSSPAGSTDTQYF

j_call: TRBJ2-7
v_call: TRBV7-2
clone_size: NA
d_call: TRBD2
cdr3_nt: TGTGCCAGCAGCTTAGTTGGGCGGGAGGCTGCGTACTTC
cdr3_aa: CASSLVGREAAYF

j_call: TRBJ2-7
v_call: TRBV7-2
clone_size: NA
d_call: NA
cdr3_nt: TGTGCCAGCAGCTACAGGGACTCCTACGAGCAGTACTTC
cdr3_aa: CASSYRDSYEQYF

j_call: TRBJ2-1
v_call: TRBV2
clone_size: NA
d_call: NA
cdr3_nt: TGTGCCAGTTTCCGGGAATCCTACAATGAGCAGTTCTTC
cdr3_aa: CASFRESYNEQFF

j_call: TRBJ2-7
v_call: TRBV7-9
clone_size: NA
d_call: NA
cdr3_nt: TGTGCCAGCAGCTCAAGCTCCTACGAGCAGTACTTC
cdr3_aa: CASSSSSYEQYF

j_call: TRBJ2-5
v_call: TRBV6-1
clone_size: NA
d_call: TRBD2
cdr3_nt: TGTGCCAGCAGTGTTCTAGCGGGAGGAGAGACCCAGTACTTC
cdr3_aa: CASSVLAGGETQYF

j_call: TRBJ1-2
v_call: TRBV28
clone_size: NA
d_call: NA
cdr3_nt: TGTGCCAGCAGCATTCCTCGAGGTCGCTACACCTTC
cdr3_aa: CASSIPRGRYTF

j_call: TRBJ2-1
v_call: TRBV4-2
clone_size: once
d_call: TRBD2
cdr3_nt: TGTGCCAGCAACAGACTAGCGGGGACCGAGGGTGAGCAGTTCTTC
cdr3_aa: CASNRLAGTEGEQFF

j_call: TRBJ2-7
v_call: TRBV18
clone_size: NA
d_call: NA
cdr3_nt: TGTGCCAGCTCACCAGAACGCCTAGCTGGGTCCTACGAGCAGTACTTC
cdr3_aa: CASSPERLAGSYEQYF

j_call: TRBJ2-1
v_call: TRBV19
clone_size: NA
d_call: TRBD2
cdr3_nt: TGTGCCAGTAGTCCCCTAGCGGGAGTGTACAATGAGCAGTTCTTC
cdr3_aa: CASSPLAGVYNEQFF

j_call: TRBJ1-5
v_call: TRBV7-8
clone_size: once
d_call: NA
cdr3_nt: TGTGCCAGCAGCTTAGTTCAGGGCTCGGGCAATCAGCCCCAGCATTTT
cdr3_aa: CASSLVQGSGNQPQHF

j_call: TRBJ1-2
v_call: TRBV27
clone_size: NA
d_call: NA
cdr3_nt: TGTGCCAGCAGTTCGGGGGGCAACTATGGCTACACCTTC
cdr3_aa: CASSSGGNYGYTF

j_call: TRBJ1-3
v_call: TRBV6-5
clone_size: NA
d_call: NA
cdr3_nt: TGTGCCAGCAGTTCCGGTGGGGGAAACACCATATATTTT
cdr3_aa: CASSSGGGNTIYF

j_call: TRBJ2-1
v_call: TRBV9
clone_size: NA
d_call: NA
cdr3_nt: TGTGCCAGCAGTATAGCTAGCGTTGACAATGAGCAGTTCTTC
cdr3_aa: CASSIASVDNEQFF

j_call: TRBJ2-1
v_call: TRBV7-9
clone_size: NA
d_call: TRBD1
cdr3_nt: TGTGCCAGCAGCTGGACAGGGGCGGTGAATGAGCAGTTCTTC
cdr3_aa: CASSWTGAVNEQFF

j_call: TRBJ2-3
v_call: TRBV6-1
clone_size: NA
d_call: NA
cdr3_nt: TGTGCCAGCAGAAGGGTAGATACGCAGTATTTT
cdr3_aa: CASRRVDTQYF

j_call: TRBJ2-1
v_call: TRBV19
clone_size: NA
d_call: TRBD1
cdr3_nt: TGTGCCAGCCGGGACAGGGGGTTAAGTGAGCAGTTCTTC
cdr3_aa: CASRDRGLSEQFF

j_call: TRBJ2-2
v_call: TRBV19
clone_size: NA
d_call: NA
cdr3_nt: TGTGCCAGTAGTATGCACACCGGGGAGCTGTTTTTT
cdr3_aa: CASSMHTGELFF

j_call: TRBJ1-1
v_call: TRBV30
clone_size: NA
d_call: TRBD1
cdr3_nt: TGTGCCTGGAGTGTACTACAGGGGTTCAGCGTTGAAGCTTTCTTT
cdr3_aa: CAWSVLQGFSVEAFF

j_call: TRBJ1-1
v_call: TRBV15
clone_size: once
d_call: NA
cdr3_nt: TGTGCCACCAGCAGAGACCCCAACATGGGCACTGAAGCTTTCTTT
cdr3_aa: CATSRDPNMGTEAFF

j_call: TRBJ1-3
v_call: TRBV7-3
clone_size: NA
d_call: NA
cdr3_nt: TGTGCCAGCAGCTCGGGCGGGAGCTCTGGAAACACCATATATTTT
cdr3_aa: CASSSGGSSGNTIYF

j_call: TRBJ2-7
v_call: TRBV5-1
clone_size: NA
d_call: TRBD1
cdr3_nt: TGCGCCAGCAGCCACGGACAGGGGCTCTACGAGCAGTACTTC
cdr3_aa: CASSHGQGLYEQYF

j_call: TRBJ1-1
v_call: TRBV25-1
clone_size: NA
d_call: NA
cdr3_nt: TGTGCCAGCAGGAGCAGACAGAACACTGAAGCTTTCTTT
cdr3_aa: CASRSRQNTEAFF

j_call: TRBJ1-1
v_call: TRBV19
clone_size: NA
d_call: NA
cdr3_nt: TGTGCCAGTAGTATTCTCGCCAGGGGGAACACTGAAGCTTTCTTT
cdr3_aa: CASSILARGNTEAFF